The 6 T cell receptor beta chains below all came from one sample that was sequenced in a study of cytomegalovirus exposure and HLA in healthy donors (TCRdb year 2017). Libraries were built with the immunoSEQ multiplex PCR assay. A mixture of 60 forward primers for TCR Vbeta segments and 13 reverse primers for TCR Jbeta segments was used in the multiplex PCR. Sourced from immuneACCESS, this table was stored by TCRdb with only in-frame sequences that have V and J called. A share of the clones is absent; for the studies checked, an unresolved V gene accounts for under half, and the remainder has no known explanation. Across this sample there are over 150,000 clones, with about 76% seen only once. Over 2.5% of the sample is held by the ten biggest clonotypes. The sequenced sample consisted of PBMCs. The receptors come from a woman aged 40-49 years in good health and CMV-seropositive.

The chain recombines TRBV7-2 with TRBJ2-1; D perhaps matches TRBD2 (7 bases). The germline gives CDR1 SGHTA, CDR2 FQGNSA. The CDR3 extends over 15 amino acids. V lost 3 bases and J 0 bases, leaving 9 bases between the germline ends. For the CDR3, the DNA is TGTGCCAGCAGCTTGCGGGGGCCCTCCTACAATGAGCAGTTCTTC. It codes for CASSLRGPSYNEQFF.

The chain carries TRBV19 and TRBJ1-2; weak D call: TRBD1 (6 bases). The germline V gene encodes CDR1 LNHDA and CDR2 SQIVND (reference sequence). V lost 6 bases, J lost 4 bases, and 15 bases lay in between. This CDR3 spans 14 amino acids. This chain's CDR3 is CASRLTQGIYGYTF. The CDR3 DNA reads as TGTGCCAGTAGGTTAACACAGGGTATCTATGGCTACACCTTC. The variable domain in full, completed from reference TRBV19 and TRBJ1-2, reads DGGITQSPKYLFRKEGQNVTLSCEQNLNHDAMYWYRQDPGQGLRLIYYSQIVNDFQKGDIAEGYSVSREKKESFPLTVTSAQKNPTAFYLCASRLTQGIYGYTFGSGTRLTVV.

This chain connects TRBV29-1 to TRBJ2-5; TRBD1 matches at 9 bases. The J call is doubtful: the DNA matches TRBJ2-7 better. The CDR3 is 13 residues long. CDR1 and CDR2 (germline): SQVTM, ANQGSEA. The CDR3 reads CSVTDRGAYEQYF. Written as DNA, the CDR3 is TGCAGCGTTACCGACAGGGGGGCCTACGAGCAGTACTTC.

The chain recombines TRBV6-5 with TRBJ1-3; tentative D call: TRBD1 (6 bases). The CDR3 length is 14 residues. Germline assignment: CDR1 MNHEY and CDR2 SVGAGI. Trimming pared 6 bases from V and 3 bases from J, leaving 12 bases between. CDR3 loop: CASSTGHIGNTIYF. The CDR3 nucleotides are TGTGCCAGCAGCACGGGACACATTGGAAACACCATATATTTT.

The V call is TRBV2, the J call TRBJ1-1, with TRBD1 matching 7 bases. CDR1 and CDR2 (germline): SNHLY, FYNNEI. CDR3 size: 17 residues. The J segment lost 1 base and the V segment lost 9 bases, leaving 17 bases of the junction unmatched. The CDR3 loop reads CASSEVPLGQRNTEAFF. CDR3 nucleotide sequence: TGTGCCAGTTCTGAAGTCCCGTTGGGACAGAGGAACACTGAAGCTTTCTTT.

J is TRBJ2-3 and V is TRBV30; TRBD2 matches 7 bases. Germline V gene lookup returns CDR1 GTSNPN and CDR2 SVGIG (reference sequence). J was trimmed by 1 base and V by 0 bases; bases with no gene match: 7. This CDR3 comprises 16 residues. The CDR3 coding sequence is TGTGCCTGGAGTGTAGAACTAGCGCCAGGCACAGATACGCAGTATTTT. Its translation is CAWSVELAPGTDTQYF.